This T cell receptor beta chain was obtained from a study of blood T cell repertoires in COVID-19. Assay used: immunoSEQ multiplex PCR; TCRdb lists only in-frame clones, some missing. The profile covers more than 80,000 clones, with over 80% appearing a single time and roughly 10% taken by the ten largest. V trimming: 3 bases; J trimming: 0 bases; junction bases outside the gene matches: 9. Germline lookup yields CDR1 KGHDR and CDR2 SFDVKD. The CDR3 is 18 amino acids. Sequenced material: peripheral blood. This receptor was taken from a man at least 80 years old with acute or convalescent COVID-19. V usage is TRBV24-1 and J usage is TRBJ2-3, with TRBD1 identical over 9 bases. Written as DNA, the CDR3 is TGTGCCACCAGTGATGCCCCAGGGACAGGGCTTAGCACAGATACGCAGTATTTT. Translated: CATSDAPGTGLSTDTQYF.